The present T cell receptor beta chain was sequenced within a study of OX40 agonist ivuxolimab in advanced cancers. Study-wide findings and caveats: At 0.1 to 3.0 mg/kg and by week 6, clonal expansion occurred in CD4+ and CD8+ blood T cells. Compared with CD4+, CD8+ T cells on average had more expanded clones.

The CDR3 loop spans 16 amino acids. Germline CDR1 is SGHDT and CDR2 is YYEEEE. The V gene end was trimmed by 2 bases and the J gene end by 4 bases; junction bases not matched to a gene: 8. A word on this clone: Its antigen remains unknown.

Assay used: immunoSEQ multiplex PCR; TCRdb lists only in-frame clones, some missing. The sample records 30,000 to 35,000 clones, 65% to 80% being singletons. The sampling schedule covered blood at baseline, cycle 4 day 1, and cycle 7 day 1. The sample here was CD4+ or CD8+ T cells sorted from blood, taken in a trial of the OX40 agonist ivuxolimab. The gene calls are TRBV5-6 and TRBJ2-5; 10 bases agree with TRBD1. This receptor was taken from an adult with an advanced solid tumor such as melanoma, head and neck, liver or kidney cancer. In nucleotides, the CDR3 is TGTGCCAGCAGCTTTCCCGGGACAGGGGCTACAGAGACCCAGTACTTC. Its translation: CASSFPGTGATETQYF. The whole variable domain, filled in from reference TRBV5-6 and TRBJ2-5, reads DAGVTQSPTHLIKTRGQQVTLRCSPKSGHDTVSWYQQALGQGPQFIFQYYEEEERQRGNFPDRFSGHQFPNYSSELNVNALLLGDSALYLCASSFPGTGATETQYFGPGTRLLVL.